The T cell receptor (beta chain) described here comes from a study of T cell responses to AZD1222 COVID-19 vaccine. Whole-study findings and limits: Only six AZD1222 recipients tested seropositive at baseline. White British donors predominated, females outnumbered males, and clonal diversity was possibly underestimated. There were vaccine-associated CD4 TCRs across spike, dominant at 160-218 and 743-854. Repertoires were obtained solely post-peak T cell response.

CDR3 length equals 14 residues. The junction had 6 bases not matched to a gene; V was cut back by 3 bases and J by 4 bases. Germline-derived CDR1 and CDR2 are SGDLS and YYNGEE. Repertoires were generated with immunoSEQ multiplex PCR, while TCRdb's copy carries only in-frame clones and drops some. The sample contains 150,000 or so clones, 91% of which appear only once. In regard to this clone: Its antigen remains unknown.

The clonotype comes from an adult who received the AZD1222 COVID-19 vaccine. The gene calls are TRBV9 and TRBJ1-2, with 7 bases aligning to TRBD1. Here the sequenced sample was peripheral blood, taken 28 days after the second AZD1222 dose. CDR3 sequence (DNA): TGTGCCAGCAGCGACCGGGACAGATCCTATGGCTACACCTTC. Its protein product is CASSDRDRSYGYTF.